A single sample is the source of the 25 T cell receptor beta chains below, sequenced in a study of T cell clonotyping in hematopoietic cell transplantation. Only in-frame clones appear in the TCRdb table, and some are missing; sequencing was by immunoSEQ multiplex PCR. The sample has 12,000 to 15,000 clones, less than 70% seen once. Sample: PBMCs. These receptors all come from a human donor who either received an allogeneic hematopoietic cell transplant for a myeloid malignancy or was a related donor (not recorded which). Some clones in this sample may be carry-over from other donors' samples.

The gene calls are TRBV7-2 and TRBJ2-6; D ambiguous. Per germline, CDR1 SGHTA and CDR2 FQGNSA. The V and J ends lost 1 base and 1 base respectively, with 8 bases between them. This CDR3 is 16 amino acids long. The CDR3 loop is CASSLGPASGANVLTF. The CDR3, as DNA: TGTGCCAGCAGCTTAGGGCCAGCATCTGGGGCCAACGTCCTGACTTTC.

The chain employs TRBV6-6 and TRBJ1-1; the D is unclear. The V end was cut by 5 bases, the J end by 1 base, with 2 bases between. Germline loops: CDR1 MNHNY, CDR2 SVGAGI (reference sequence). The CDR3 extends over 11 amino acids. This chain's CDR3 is CASSPNTEAFF. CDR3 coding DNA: TGTGCCAGCAGTCCGAACACTGAAGCTTTCTTT.

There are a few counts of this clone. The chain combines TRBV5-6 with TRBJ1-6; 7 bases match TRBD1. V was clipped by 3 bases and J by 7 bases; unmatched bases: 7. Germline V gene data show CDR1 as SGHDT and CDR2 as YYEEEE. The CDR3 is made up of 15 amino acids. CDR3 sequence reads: CASSWDRALNSPLHF. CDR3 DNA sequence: TGTGCCAGCAGCTGGGACAGAGCCCTAAATTCACCCCTCCACTTT.

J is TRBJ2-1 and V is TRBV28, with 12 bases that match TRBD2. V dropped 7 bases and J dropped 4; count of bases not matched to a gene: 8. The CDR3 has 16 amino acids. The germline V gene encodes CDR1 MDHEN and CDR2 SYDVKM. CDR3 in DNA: TGTGCCAGCACCCCGGGGGGACTAGCGGGTTACAATGAGCAGTTCTTC. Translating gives CASTPGGLAGYNEQFF.

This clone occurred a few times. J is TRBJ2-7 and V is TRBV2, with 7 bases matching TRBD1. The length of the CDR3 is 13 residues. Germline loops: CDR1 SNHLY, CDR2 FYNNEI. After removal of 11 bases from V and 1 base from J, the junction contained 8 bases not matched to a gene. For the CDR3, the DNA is TGTGCCGGAGTCACGGGACAGTCCTACGAGCAGTACTTC. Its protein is CAGVTGQSYEQYF.

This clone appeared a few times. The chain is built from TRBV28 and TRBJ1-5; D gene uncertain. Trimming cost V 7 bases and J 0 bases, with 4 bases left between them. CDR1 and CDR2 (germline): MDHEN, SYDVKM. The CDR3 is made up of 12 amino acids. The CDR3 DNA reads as TGTGCCAGCACTTATAGCAATCAGCCCCAGCATTTT. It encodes CASTYSNQPQHF.

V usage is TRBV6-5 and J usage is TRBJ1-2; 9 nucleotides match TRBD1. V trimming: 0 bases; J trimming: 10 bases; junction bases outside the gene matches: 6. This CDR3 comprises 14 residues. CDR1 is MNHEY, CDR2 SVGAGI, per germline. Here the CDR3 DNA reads TGTGCCAGCAGTTACTCGGGACAGGGCGTGTCCTACACCTTC. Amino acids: CASSYSGQGVSYTF.

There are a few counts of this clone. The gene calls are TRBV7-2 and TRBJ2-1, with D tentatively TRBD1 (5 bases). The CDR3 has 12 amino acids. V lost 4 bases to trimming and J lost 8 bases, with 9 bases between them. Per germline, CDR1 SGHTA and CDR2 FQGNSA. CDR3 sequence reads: CASSSQGYEQFF. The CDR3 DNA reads TGTGCCAGCAGCTCTCAGGGTTATGAGCAGTTCTTC.

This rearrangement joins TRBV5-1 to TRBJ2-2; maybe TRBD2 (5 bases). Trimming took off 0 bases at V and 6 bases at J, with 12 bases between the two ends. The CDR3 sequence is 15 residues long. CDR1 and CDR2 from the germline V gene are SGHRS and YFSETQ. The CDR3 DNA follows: TGCGCCAGCAGCTTGGTCGGGGAATGGGCCGGGGAGCTGTTTTTT. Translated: CASSLVGEWAGELFF.

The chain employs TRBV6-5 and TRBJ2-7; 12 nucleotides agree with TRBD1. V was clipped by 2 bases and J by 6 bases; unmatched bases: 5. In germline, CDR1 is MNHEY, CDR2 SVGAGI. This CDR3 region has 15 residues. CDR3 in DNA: TGTGCCAGCAGTTACCGGGACAGGGGGCTCGGCGAGCAGTACTTC. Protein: CASSYRDRGLGEQYF.

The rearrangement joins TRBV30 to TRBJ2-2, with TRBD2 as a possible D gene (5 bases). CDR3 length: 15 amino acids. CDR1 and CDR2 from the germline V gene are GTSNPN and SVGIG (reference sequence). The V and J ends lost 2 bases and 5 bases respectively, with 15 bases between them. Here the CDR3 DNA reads TGTGCCTGGAGTAAGGGAGCTAGAGGGACCGGGGAGCTGTTTTTT. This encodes CAWSKGARGTGELFF.

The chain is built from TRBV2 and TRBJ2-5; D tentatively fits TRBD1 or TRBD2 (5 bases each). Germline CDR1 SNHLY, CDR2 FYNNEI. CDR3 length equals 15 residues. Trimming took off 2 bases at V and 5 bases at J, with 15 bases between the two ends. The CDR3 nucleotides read TGTGCCAGCAGTGAATTATCCCTAGCAGGGGAGACCCAGTACTTC. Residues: CASSELSLAGETQYF.

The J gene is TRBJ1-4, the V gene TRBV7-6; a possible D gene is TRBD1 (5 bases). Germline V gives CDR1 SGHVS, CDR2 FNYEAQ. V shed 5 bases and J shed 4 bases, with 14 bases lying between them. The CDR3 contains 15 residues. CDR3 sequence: CASSAEPGLNEKLFF. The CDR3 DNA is TGTGCCAGCAGCGCCGAGCCGGGGCTTAATGAAAAACTGTTTTTT.

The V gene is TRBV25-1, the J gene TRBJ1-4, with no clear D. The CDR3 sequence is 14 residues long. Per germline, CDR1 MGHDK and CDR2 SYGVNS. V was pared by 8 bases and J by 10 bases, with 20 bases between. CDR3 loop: CASEDGLRLGKLFF. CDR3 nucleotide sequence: TGTGCCAGCGAGGACGGACTCCGGTTGGGAAAACTGTTTTTT.

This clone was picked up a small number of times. This CDR3 is CASSPRDRSYEQYF. CDR3 nucleotides: TGTGCCAGCAGCCCCCGGGACCGTTCCTACGAGCAGTACTTC. V and J are TRBV7-9 and TRBJ2-7; perhaps D is TRBD1 or TRBD2 (5 bases each). V lost 5 bases, J lost 1 base, and 12 bases lay in between. Germline CDR1 and CDR2: SEHNR and FQNEAQ (reference sequence). CDR3 length: 14 residues.

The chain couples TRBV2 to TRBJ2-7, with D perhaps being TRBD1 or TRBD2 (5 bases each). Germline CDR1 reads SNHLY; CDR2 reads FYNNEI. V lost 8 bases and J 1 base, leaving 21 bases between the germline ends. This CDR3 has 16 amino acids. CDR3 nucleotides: TGTGCCAGCTCCTCGGGGCGCTCGGCCGGGTCCTACGAGCAGTACTTC. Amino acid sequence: CASSSGRSAGSYEQYF.

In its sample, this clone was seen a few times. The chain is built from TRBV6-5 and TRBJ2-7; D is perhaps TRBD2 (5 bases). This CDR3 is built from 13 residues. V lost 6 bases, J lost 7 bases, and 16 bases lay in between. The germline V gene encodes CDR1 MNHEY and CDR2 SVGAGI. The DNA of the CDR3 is TGTGCCAGCAGCCACCCGGGGTCCAGGGAGCAGTACTTC. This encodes CASSHPGSREQYF.

The CDR3 region is CASSVFNQPQHF. For the CDR3, the DNA is TGTGCCAGCAGTGTCTTCAATCAGCCCCAGCATTTT. The chain is built from TRBV28 and TRBJ1-5; D is undetermined. Germline loops: CDR1 MDHEN, CDR2 SYDVKM. Trimming took off 5 bases at V and 3 bases at J, with 5 bases between the two ends. The CDR3 loop spans 12 amino acids.

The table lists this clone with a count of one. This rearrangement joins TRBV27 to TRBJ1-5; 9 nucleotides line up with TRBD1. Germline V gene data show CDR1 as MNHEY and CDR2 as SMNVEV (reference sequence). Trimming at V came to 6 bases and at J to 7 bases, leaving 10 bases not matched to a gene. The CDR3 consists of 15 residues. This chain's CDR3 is CASSRDGTGRQPQHF. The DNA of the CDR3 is TGTGCCAGCAGCCGCGACGGGACAGGGAGGCAGCCCCAGCATTTT.

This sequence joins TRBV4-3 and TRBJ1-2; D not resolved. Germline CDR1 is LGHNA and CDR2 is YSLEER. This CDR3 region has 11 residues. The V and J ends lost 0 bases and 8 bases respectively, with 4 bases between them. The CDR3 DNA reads TGCGCCAGCAGCCAAGATGGGGGCTACACCTTC. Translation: CASSQDGGYTF.

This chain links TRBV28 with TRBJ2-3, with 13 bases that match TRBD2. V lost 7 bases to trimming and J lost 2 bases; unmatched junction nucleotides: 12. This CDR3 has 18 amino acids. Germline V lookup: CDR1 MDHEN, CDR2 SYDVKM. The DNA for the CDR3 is TGTGCCAGCACCCAACCGGGGGGGACTAGCGGGGCCACAGATACGCAGTATTTT. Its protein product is CASTQPGGTSGATDTQYF.

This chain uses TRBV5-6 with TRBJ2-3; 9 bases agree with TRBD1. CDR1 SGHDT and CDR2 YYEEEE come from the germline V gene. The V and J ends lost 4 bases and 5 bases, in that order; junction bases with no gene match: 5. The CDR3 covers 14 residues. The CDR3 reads CASSPGQGLDTQYF. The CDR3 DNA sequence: TGTGCCAGCAGCCCCGGACAGGGGCTAGATACGCAGTATTTT. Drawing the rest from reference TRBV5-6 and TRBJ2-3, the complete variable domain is DAGVTQSPTHLIKTRGQQVTLRCSPKSGHDTVSWYQQALGQGPQFIFQYYEEEERQRGNFPDRFSGHQFPNYSSELNVNALLLGDSALYLCASSPGQGLDTQYFGPGTRLTVL.

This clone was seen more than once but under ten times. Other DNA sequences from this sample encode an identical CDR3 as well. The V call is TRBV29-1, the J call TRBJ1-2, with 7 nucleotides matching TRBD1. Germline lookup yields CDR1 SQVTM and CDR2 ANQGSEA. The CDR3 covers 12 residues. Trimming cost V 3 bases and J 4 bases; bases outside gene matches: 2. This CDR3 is CSVDRGFYGYTF. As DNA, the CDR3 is TGCAGCGTTGACAGGGGGTTCTATGGCTACACCTTC.

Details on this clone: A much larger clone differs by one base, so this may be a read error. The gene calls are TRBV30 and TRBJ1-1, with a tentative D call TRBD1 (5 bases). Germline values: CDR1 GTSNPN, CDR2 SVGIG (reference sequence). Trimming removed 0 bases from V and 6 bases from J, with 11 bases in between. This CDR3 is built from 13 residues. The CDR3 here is CAWSVGPNAEAFF. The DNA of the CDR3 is TGTGCCTGGAGTGTGGGACCCAACGCTGAAGCTTTCTTT.

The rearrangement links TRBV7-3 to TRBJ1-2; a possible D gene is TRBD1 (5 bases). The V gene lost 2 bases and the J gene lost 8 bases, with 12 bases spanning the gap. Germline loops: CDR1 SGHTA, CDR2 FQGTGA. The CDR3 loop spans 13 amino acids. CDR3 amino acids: CASSLVSGQGYTF. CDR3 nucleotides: TGTGCCAGCAGCTTAGTATCAGGGCAGGGCTACACCTTC. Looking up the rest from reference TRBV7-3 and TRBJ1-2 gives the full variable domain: GAGVSQTPSNKVTEKGKYVELRCDPISGHTALYWYRQSLGQGPEFLIYFQGTGAADDSGLPNDRFFAVRPEGSVSTLKIQRTERGDSAVYLCASSLVSGQGYTFGSGTRLTVV.